This entry concerns a single T cell receptor (beta chain). This entry is derived from a study of blood T cell repertoires in COVID-19. The protocol was immunoSEQ multiplex PCR, while the TCRdb copy is restricted to in-frame clones and leaves out a portion. The repertoire consists of about 280,000 clones, with around 90% occurring once and the leading ten covering about 2.2%. Germline CDR1 and CDR2: MNHEY and SMNVEV (reference sequence). Trimming stripped 5 bases from V and 9 bases from J, with 14 bases between. CDR3 length: 12 amino acids. The TCR originated in a woman between 45 and 60 years old who had recovered from COVID-19. The chain employs TRBV27 and TRBJ2-7; the D gene is possibly TRBD1 (5 bases). Sequenced: peripheral blood. The CDR3 region has the DNA TGTGCCAGCAGTCAGATGAGACAGCGGCAGTACTTC. Residues: CASSQMRQRQYF.